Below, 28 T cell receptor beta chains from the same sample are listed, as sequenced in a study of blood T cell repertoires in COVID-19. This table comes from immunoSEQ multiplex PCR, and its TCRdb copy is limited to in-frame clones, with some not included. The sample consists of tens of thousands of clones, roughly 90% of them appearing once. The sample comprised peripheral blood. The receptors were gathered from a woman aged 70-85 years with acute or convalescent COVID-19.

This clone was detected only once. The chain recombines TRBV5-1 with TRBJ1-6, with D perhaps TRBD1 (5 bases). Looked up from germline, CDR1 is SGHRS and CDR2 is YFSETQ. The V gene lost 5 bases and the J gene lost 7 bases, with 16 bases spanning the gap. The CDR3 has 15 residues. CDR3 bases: TGCGCCAGCAGACCTACCGACAGCAAAAATTCACCCCTCCACTTT. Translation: CASRPTDSKNSPLHF.

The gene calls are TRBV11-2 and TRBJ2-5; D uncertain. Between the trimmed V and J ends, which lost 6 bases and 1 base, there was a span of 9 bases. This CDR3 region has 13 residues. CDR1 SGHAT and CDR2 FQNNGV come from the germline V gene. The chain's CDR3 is CASRRVRQETQYF. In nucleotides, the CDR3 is TGTGCCAGCAGACGAGTCCGCCAAGAGACCCAGTACTTC.

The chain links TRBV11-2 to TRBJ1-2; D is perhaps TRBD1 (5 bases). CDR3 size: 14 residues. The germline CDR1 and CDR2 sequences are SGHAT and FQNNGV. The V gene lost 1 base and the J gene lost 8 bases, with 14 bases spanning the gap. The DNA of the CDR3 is TGTGCCAGCAGCTTAGGGGAAGGGAGGGGCGGCTACACCTTC. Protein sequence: CASSLGEGRGGYTF.

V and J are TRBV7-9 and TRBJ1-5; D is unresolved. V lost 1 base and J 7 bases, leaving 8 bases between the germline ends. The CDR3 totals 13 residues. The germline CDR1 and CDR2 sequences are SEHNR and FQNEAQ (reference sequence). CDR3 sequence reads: CASSLGVMQPQHF. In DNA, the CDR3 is TGTGCCAGCAGCTTAGGAGTGATGCAGCCCCAGCATTTT. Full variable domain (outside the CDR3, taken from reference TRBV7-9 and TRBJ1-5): DTGVSQNPRHKITKRGQNVTFRCDPISEHNRLYWYRQTLGQGPEFLTYFQNEAQLEKSRLLSDRFSAERPKGSFSTLEIQRTEQGDSAMYLCASSLGVMQPQHFGDGTRLSIL.

CDR3 nucleotides: TGTGCCAGCCGTCACAGGGGAACTAATGAAAAACTGTTTTTT. Translated: CASRHRGTNEKLFF. The chain couples TRBV19 to TRBJ1-4, with 7 bases identical to TRBD1. The junction had 5 bases not matched to a gene; V was cut back by 9 bases and J by 1 base. This CDR3 comprises 14 residues. CDR1 is LNHDA and CDR2 is SQIVND in the germline V gene (reference sequence). The full variable domain, with the rest looked up from reference TRBV19 and TRBJ1-4, is DGGITQSPKYLFRKEGQNVTLSCEQNLNHDAMYWYRQDPGQGLRLIYYSQIVNDFQKGDIAEGYSVSREKKESFPLTVTSAQKNPTAFYLCASRHRGTNEKLFFGSGTQLSVL.

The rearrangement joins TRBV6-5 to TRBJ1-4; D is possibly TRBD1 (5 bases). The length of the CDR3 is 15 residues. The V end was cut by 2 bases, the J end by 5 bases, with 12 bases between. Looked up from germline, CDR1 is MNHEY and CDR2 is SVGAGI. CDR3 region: CASSYTAGLNEKLFF. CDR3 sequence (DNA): TGTGCCAGCAGTTACACGGCAGGGCTGAATGAAAAACTGTTTTTT.

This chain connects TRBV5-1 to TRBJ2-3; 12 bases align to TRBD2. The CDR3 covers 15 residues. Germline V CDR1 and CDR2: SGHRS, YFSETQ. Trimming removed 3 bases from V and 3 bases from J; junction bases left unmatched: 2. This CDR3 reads CASSSTSGRTDTQYF. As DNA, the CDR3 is TGCGCCAGCAGCTCAACTAGCGGGAGGACAGATACGCAGTATTTT.

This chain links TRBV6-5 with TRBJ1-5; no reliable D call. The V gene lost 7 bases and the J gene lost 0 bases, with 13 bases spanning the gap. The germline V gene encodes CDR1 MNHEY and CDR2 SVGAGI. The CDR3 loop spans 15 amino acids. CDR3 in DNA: TGTGCCAGCACCGTCAGCGGTAATAGCAATCAGCCCCAGCATTTT. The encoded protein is CASTVSGNSNQPQHF.

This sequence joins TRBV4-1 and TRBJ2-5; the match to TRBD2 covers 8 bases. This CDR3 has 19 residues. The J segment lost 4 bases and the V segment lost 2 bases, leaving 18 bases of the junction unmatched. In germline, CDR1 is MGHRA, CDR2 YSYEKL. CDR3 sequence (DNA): TGCGCCAGCAGCCAATTACCGGGACTAGTCGTTCGGCGGGGAGAGACCCAGTACTTC. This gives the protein CASSQLPGLVVRRGETQYF.

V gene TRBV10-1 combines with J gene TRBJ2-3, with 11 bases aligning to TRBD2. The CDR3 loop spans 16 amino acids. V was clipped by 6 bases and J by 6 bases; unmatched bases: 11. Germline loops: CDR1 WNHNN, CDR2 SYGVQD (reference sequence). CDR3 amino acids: CASRTLAGGPPDTQYF. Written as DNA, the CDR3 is TGCGCCAGCAGGACCTTAGCGGGGGGGCCGCCGGATACGCAGTATTTT.

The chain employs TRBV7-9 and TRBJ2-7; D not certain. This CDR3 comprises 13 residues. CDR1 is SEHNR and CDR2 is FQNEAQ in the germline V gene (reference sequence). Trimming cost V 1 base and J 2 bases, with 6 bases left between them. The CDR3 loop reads CASSLGRTYEQYV. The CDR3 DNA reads TGTGCCAGCAGCTTAGGCAGGACCTACGAGCAGTACGTC.

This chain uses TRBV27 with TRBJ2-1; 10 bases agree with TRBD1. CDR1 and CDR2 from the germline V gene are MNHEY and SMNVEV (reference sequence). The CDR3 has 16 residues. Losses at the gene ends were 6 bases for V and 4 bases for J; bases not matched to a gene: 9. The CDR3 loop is CASRPRDRGPYNEQFF. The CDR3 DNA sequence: TGTGCCAGCAGACCTCGAGACAGGGGGCCGTACAATGAGCAGTTCTTC.

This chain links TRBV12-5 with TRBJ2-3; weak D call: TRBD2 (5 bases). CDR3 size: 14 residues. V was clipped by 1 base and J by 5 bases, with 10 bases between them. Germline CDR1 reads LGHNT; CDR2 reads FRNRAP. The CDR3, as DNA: TGTGCTAGTGGTTTGGCCACTAGAAAAGATACGCAGTATTTT. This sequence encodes CASGLATRKDTQYF.

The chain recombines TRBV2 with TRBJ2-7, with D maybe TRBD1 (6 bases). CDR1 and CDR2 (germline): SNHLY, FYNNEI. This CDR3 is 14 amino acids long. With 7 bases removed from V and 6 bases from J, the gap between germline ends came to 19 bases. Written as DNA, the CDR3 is TGTGCCAGCACAATCTGGCAGGGGTCTTCCGAGCAGTACTTC. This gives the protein CASTIWQGSSEQYF.

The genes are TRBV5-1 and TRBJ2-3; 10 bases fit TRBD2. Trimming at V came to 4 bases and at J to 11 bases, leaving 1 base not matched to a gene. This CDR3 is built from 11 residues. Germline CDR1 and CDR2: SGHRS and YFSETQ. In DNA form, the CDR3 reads TGCGCCAGCAGCGGGACTAGCGAGCAGTATTTT. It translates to CASSGTSEQYF.

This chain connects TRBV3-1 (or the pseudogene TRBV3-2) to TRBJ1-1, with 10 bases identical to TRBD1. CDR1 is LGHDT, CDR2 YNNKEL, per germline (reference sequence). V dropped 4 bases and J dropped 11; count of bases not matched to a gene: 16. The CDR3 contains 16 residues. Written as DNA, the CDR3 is TGTGCCAGCAGCCCCCAAGGAGTGAGGACAGGGGGTTTTGCTTTCTTT. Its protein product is CASSPQGVRTGGFAFF.

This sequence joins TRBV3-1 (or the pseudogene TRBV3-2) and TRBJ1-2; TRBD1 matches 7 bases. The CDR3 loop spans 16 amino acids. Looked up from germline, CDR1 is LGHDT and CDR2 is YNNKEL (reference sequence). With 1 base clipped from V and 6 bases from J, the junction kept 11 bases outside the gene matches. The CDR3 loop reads CASSQAGKTGLNGYTF. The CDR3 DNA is TGTGCCAGCAGCCAAGCGGGTAAGACAGGGTTGAATGGCTACACCTTC.

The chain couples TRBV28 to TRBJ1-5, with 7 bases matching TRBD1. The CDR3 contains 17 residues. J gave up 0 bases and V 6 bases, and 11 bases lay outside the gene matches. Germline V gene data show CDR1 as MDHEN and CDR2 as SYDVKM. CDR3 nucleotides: TGTGCCAGCAGCGGGACAGCGGGAGTTAATAGCAATCAGCCCCAGCATTTT. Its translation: CASSGTAGVNSNQPQHF.

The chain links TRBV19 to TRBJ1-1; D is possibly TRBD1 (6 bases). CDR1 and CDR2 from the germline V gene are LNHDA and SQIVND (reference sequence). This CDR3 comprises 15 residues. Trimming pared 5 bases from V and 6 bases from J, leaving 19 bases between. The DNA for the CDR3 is TGTGCCAGTAGTTTCGTTGCAGGGGTTTTCGCTGAAGCTTTCTTT. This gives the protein CASSFVAGVFAEAFF.

The CDR3 here is CATAQPGTSGTTYNEQFF. DNA of the CDR3: TGTGCCACCGCCCAGCCCGGGACTAGCGGGACCACCTACAATGAGCAGTTCTTC. The V call is TRBV10-3, the J call TRBJ2-1; 13 bases match TRBD2. Germline V gene lookup returns CDR1 ENHRY and CDR2 SYGVKD. CDR3 size: 18 residues. V trimming: 10 bases; J trimming: 2 bases; junction bases outside the gene matches: 14.

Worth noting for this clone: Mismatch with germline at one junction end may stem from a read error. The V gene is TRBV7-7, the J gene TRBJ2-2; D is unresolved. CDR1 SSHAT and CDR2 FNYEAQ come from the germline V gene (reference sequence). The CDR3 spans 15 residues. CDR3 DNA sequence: TGTGCTAGCAGCTCCGACTCAGACTTCACCGGGGAGCTGTTTTTT. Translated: CASSSDSDFTGELFF. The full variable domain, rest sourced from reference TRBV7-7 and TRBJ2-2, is GAGVSQSPRYKVTKRGQDVTLRCDPISSHATLYWYQQALGQGPEFLTYFNYEAQPDKSGLPSDRFSAERPEGSISTLTIQRTEQRDSAMYRCASSSDSDFTGELFFGEGSRLTVL.

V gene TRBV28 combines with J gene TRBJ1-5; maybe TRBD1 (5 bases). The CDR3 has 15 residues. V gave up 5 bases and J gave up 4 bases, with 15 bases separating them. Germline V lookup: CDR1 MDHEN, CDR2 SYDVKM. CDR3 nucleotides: TGTGCCAGCAGTCCCCCTCTCAGGGCAAATCAGCCCCAGCATTTT. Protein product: CASSPPLRANQPQHF.

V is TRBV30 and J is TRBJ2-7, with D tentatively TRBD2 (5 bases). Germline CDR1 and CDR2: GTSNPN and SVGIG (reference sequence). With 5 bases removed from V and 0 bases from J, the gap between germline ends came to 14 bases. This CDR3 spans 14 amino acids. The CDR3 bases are TGTGCCTGGGATGCTAGCCAGAGCTCCTACGAGCAGTACTTC. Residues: CAWDASQSSYEQYF.

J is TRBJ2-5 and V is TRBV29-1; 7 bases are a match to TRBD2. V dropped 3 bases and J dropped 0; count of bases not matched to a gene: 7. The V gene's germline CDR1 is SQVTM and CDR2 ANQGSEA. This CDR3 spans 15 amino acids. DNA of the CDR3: TGCAGCGTTGAGCTGGCTAGCGGTTACCAAGAGACCCAGTACTTC. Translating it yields CSVELASGYQETQYF.

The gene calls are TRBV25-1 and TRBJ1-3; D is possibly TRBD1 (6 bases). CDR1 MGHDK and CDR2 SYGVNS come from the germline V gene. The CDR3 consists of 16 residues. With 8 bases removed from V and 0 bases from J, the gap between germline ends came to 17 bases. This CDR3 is CASRSDRTSSGNTIYF. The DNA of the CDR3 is TGTGCCAGCCGCTCCGACAGGACCTCCTCTGGAAACACCATATATTTT.

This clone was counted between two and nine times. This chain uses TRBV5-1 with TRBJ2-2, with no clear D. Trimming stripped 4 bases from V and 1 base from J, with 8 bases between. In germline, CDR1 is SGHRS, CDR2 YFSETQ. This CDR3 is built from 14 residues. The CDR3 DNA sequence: TGCGCCAGCAGCCCGAGACAGAACACCGGGGAGCTGTTTTTT. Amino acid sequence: CASSPRQNTGELFF.

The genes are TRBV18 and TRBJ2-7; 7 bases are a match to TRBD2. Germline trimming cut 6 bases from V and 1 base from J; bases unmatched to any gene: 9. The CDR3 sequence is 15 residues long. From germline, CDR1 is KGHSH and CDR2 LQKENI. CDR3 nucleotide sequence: TGTGCCAGCTCGTCCTCCGGGACTACGTCCTACGAGCAGTACTTC. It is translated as CASSSSGTTSYEQYF. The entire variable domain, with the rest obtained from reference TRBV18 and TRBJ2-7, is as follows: NAGVMQNPRHLVRRRGQEARLRCSPMKGHSHVYWYRQLPEEGLKFMVYLQKENIIDESGMPKERFSAEFPKEGPSILRIQQVVRGDSAAYFCASSSSGTTSYEQYFGPGTRLTVT.

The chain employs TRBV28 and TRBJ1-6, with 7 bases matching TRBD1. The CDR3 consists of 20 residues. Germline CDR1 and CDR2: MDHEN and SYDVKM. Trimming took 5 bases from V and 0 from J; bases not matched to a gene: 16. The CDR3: CASSGTQGKQGGSYNSPLHF. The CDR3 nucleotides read TGTGCCAGCAGTGGCACACAGGGGAAACAAGGTGGCTCCTATAATTCACCCCTCCACTTT.